The source of this T cell receptor (beta chain) is a study of shared clonotypes between healthy human individuals. Study background: The people who gave samples were a couple of women and a few men aged 18 to 49.

Germline trimming cut 4 bases from V and 2 bases from J; bases unmatched to any gene: 1. CDR3 length: 14 residues. Germline CDR1 is SGHRS and CDR2 is YFSETQ. The repertoire was sequenced with immunoSEQ multiplex PCR; TCRdb's copy has only in-frame clones and lacks some. The sample has 400,000 to 500,000 clones; less than 80% are singletons. This chain joins TRBV5-1 and TRBJ2-2; the match to TRBD1 covers 8 bases. What was sequenced was PBMCs. The sequence was collected from a woman between 40 and 55 years old in good health. Some clones in this sample may be carry-over from other donors' samples. The CDR3 sequence: CASSGQGNTGELFF. As DNA, the CDR3 is TGCGCCAGCAGCGGACAGGGTAACACCGGGGAGCTGTTTTTT.